Listed below are T cell receptor beta chains from one sample, sequenced in a study of T cell changes during pregnancy in multiple sclerosis. TCRdb's copy holds only in-frame clones and misses some; the assay was immunoSEQ multiplex PCR. In the table there are some 40,000 clones, approximately 93% of which are singletons. The starting material was CD8+ T cells from peripheral blood mononuclear cells, obtained in the third trimester of pregnancy. Receptor source: a female donor with multiple sclerosis, enrolled in a pregnancy study. CDR3s leave out the opening cysteine and the closing phenylalanine or tryptophan. A D gene is named only where the DNA matches it firmly.

j_call	v_call	d_call	cdr3_aa
TRBJ1-4	TRBV11-2	TRBD1	ASSFPGTGYEKLF
TRBJ2-7	TRBV27	NA	ASLQGFGSDEQY
TRBJ2-1	TRBV6-1	TRBD2	ASSEFRGVLNEQF
TRBJ2-5	TRBV9	NA	ASSPRVSQETQY
TRBJ2-1	TRBV19	TRBD2	ASSTGAGGPDEQF
TRBJ2-7	TRBV19	TRBD1	ASSIGDRGTYEQY
TRBJ1-5	TRBV5-6	NA	ASSPGTHFNQPQH
TRBJ1-1	TRBV5-1	TRBD1	ASSWTTGVHEAF
TRBJ1-4	TRBV25-1	TRBD1	ASSDYRGTNEKLF
TRBJ1-5	TRBV6-6	NA	ASGQTFNQPQH
TRBJ1-1	TRBV5-6	NA	ASSLAQGMHPF
TRBJ2-7	TRBV25-1	NA	ASSEWEDGGYEQY
TRBJ2-3	TRBV10-2	NA	ASSESIGAGHTDTQY
TRBJ2-2	TRBV2	TRBD1	ASYDWRQGATGELF